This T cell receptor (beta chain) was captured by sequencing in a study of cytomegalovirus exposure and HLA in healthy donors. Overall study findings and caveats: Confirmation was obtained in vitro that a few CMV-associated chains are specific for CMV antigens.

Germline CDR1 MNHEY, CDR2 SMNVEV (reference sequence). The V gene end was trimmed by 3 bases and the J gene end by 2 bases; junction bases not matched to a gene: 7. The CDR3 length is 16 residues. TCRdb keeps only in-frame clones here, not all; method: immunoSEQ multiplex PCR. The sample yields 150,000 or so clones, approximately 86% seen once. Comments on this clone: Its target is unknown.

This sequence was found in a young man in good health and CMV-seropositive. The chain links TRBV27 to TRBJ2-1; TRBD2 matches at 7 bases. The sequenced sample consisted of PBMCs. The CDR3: CASSFWTRGAYNEQFF. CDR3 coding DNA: TGTGCCAGCAGTTTTTGGACTAGAGGCGCCTACAATGAGCAGTTCTTC.